A selection of T cell receptor beta chains follows, all from one sample in a study of blood T cell repertoires in COVID-19. TCRdb's copy holds only in-frame clones and misses some; the assay was immunoSEQ multiplex PCR. This table holds under 150,000 clones, 70% to 80% found once. Sequencing used peripheral blood. The receptors stem from a human donor in a cohort sampled during active COVID-19. Each CDR3 is given with its conserved first and last residue. The order of the fields is CDR3 length, D gene, clone size, V gene, J gene, CDR3 DNA, CDR3 protein. D genes are given only for firm matches. Clone size is shown for a subset of rows, as once, few, many or a class of expanded clone.

13,TRBD1,few,TRBV18,TRBJ1-1,TGTGCCAGCTCACCAGACAGGGGCACTGAAGCTTTCTTT,CASSPDRGTEAFF
14,-,-,TRBV25-1,TRBJ1-4,TGTGCCAGCAGTGAATACCCAGTGGAGGAAAAACTGTTTTTT,CASSEYPVEEKLFF
14,-,few,TRBV27,TRBJ1-5,TGTGCCAGCAGTCCCTTCGACAGTAAACAGCCCCAGCATTTT,CASSPFDSKQPQHF
16,-,-,TRBV28,TRBJ2-5,TGTGCCAGCAGCCCTGCCGAGCAGGGCGGTAAAAAGACCCAGTACTTC,CASSPAEQGGKKTQYF
14,-,-,TRBV5-5,TRBJ2-3,TGTGCCAGCAGCTTGGCGGTAAGCACAGATACGCAGTATTTT,CASSLAVSTDTQYF
14,-,-,TRBV6-6,TRBJ1-1,TGTGCCAGCCTTGAGTTTAGTTTGAACACTGAAGCTTTCTTT,CASLEFSLNTEAFF
13,TRBD1,-,TRBV6-5,TRBJ2-7,TGTGCCAGCAGCCGGGACAGGGGTTACGAGCAGTACTTC,CASSRDRGYEQYF
16,-,-,TRBV19,TRBJ1-2,TGTGCCAGTAGAGTGACAGGTGCTCAAACCCCGCGTGGCTACACCTTC,CASRVTGAQTPRGYTF
13,TRBD2,-,TRBV5-4,TRBJ2-5,TGTGCCAGCAGCGGTCTAGCGGAAGAGACCCAGTACTTC,CASSGLAEETQYF
15,-,-,TRBV5-6,TRBJ2-5,TGTGCCAGCAGCTTGGAGGGAGGAGGGTGGGAGACCCAGTACTTC,CASSLEGGGWETQYF
13,TRBD1,few,TRBV29-1,TRBJ1-4,TGCAGCGTTCAAGGACAGGGAGTTGAAAAACTGTTTTTT,CSVQGQGVEKLFF
15,TRBD2,-,TRBV7-8,TRBJ2-7,TGTGCCAGCAGCCCTATAGCGGGGGGGCGGTACGAGCAGTACTTC,CASSPIAGGRYEQYF
14,-,-,TRBV2,TRBJ2-3,TGTGCCAGCAGCGTAGACAGGAGCACAGATACGCAGTATTTT,CASSVDRSTDTQYF
15,-,-,TRBV5-1,TRBJ1-4,TGCGCCAGCAGCCCCAGGGGAGCGACTAATGAAAAACTGTTTTTT,CASSPRGATNEKLFF
13,-,-,TRBV14,TRBJ1-6,TGTGCCAGCAGCCAAGTCTCAGGGGCGCCCCTCCACTTT,CASSQVSGAPLHF
15,TRBD1,-,TRBV28,TRBJ1-4,TGTGCCAGCAGTCACGCAGGGGGCGTGGGTGAAAAACTGTTTTTT,CASSHAGGVGEKLFF
15,TRBD2,-,TRBV5-1,TRBJ2-7,TGCGCCAGCAGCCTTATTAGCGGGGGGACCTACGAGCAGTACTTC,CASSLISGGTYEQYF
14,TRBD1,-,TRBV10-1,TRBJ1-6,TGCGCCAGCAGTTGGGACAGGGAAGATTCACCCCTCCACTTT,CASSWDREDSPLHF
15,TRBD1,-,TRBV19,TRBJ1-1,TGTGCCAGTACCAAACGGGGGACAGATAACACTGAAGCTTTCTTT,CASTKRGTDNTEAFF
12,-,-,TRBV12-3/TRBV12-4,TRBJ1-4,TGTGCCAGCAGTTTAGGAGGGGAAAAACTGTTTTTT,CASSLGGEKLFF
14,TRBD1,-,TRBV5-1,TRBJ1-2,TGCGCCAGTGACAGGGATGGAGGTTTTAATGGCTACACCTTC,CASDRDGGFNGYTF
16,-,-,TRBV10-2,TRBJ1-4,TGCGCCAGCTCCTCTTTAGGGAGGGGAGGTAATGAAAAACTGTTTTTT,CASSSLGRGGNEKLFF
15,-,-,TRBV4-1,TRBJ1-5,TGCGCCAGCAGCCACCGGACTGACAGCAATCAGCCCCAGCATTTT,CASSHRTDSNQPQHF
13,TRBD1,-,TRBV9,TRBJ1-1,TGTGCCAGCAGCGGTACAGGGGGTACTGAAGCTTTCTTT,CASSGTGGTEAFF
14,-,once,TRBV5-6,TRBJ1-2,TGTGCCAGCAGTCGCGACAGGAGACCCTATGGCTACACCTTC,CASSRDRRPYGYTF
14,TRBD1,-,TRBV5-5,TRBJ1-1,TGTGCCAGCAGCTTCGGACAGGCGAACACTGAAGCTTTCTTT,CASSFGQANTEAFF
16,-,-,TRBV6-5,TRBJ2-7,TGTGCCAGCAGTTACTCCGACTCCCTCCCCTCCTACGAGCAGTACTTC,CASSYSDSLPSYEQYF
15,TRBD1,-,TRBV3-1/TRBV3-2,TRBJ1-4,TGTGCCAGCAGCCGGATACAGGGGGAGTTTGAAAAACTGTTTTTT,CASSRIQGEFEKLFF
17,-,-,TRBV4-1,TRBJ1-5,TGCGCCAGCAGCCAAGATATGCGGGGGAAGAGCAATCAGCCCCAGCATTTT,CASSQDMRGKSNQPQHF
16,-,-,TRBV9,TRBJ2-3,TGTGCCAGCAGCGTTGTTAGCGGACTTAGCACAGATACGCAGTATTTT,CASSVVSGLSTDTQYF
15,-,-,TRBV11-2,TRBJ1-5,TGTGCCAGCAGCTTAGATGGGACACCCAATCAGCCCCAGCATTTT,CASSLDGTPNQPQHF
14,-,few,TRBV6-5,TRBJ1-6,TGTGCCAGCAGTTACGGGCAAGAGAATTCACCCCTCCACTTT,CASSYGQENSPLHF
14,-,-,TRBV5-1,TRBJ1-6,TGCGCCAGCAAGGAGACTACCTATAATTCACCCCTCCACTTT,CASKETTYNSPLHF
18,-,-,TRBV7-6,TRBJ1-3,TGTGCCAGCAGCTTAGCAGCGAAGAAACAGGGCCCTGGAAACACCATATATTTT,CASSLAAKKQGPGNTIYF
14,-,few,TRBV5-6,TRBJ1-2,TGTGCCAGCAGCTTGGAACAGGGAGACTATGGCTACACCTTC,CASSLEQGDYGYTF
17,TRBD1,-,TRBV28,TRBJ2-1,TGTGCCAGCAGTTTAGCGAGGGGGCAGATCGTCTACAATGAGCAGTTCTTC,CASSLARGQIVYNEQFF
16,-,-,TRBV7-9,TRBJ2-2,TGTGCCAGCAGTCAAACCGGGTACTTGAACACCGGGGAGCTGTTTTTT,CASSQTGYLNTGELFF
14,TRBD1,-,TRBV27,TRBJ2-3,TGTGCCAGCAATAGACAGGGGGTCTCAGATACGCAGTATTTT,CASNRQGVSDTQYF
14,TRBD2,-,TRBV10-3,TRBJ2-3,TGTGCCACCGGGGCCACTAGCGGGGGAGATACGCAGTATTTT,CATGATSGGDTQYF
13,-,-,TRBV12-3/TRBV12-4,TRBJ1-1,TGTGCCAGCAGTTTTTCGGGAAACACTGAAGCTTTCTTT,CASSFSGNTEAFF
15,TRBD1,once,TRBV6-5,TRBJ1-2,TGTGCCAGCAGTCCCACAGGGGGCGAAGGCTATGGCTACACCTTC,CASSPTGGEGYGYTF
15,TRBD2,few,TRBV7-2,TRBJ2-1,TGTGCCAGCAGCTTATCAGCGGGGGAGTACAATGAGCAGTTCTTC,CASSLSAGEYNEQFF
15,-,-,TRBV11-2,TRBJ1-1,TGTGCCAGCACCCCCTTCGGACAGATGAACACTGAAGCTTTCTTT,CASTPFGQMNTEAFF
14,-,-,TRBV5-1,TRBJ1-2,TGCGCCAGCAGCCCCCCAGGGGTTGAGTATGGCTACACCTTC,CASSPPGVEYGYTF
12,-,-,TRBV2,TRBJ1-2,TGTGCCAGCAGTGGCGGGACTCATGGCTACACCTTC,CASSGGTHGYTF
15,TRBD1,-,TRBV7-9,TRBJ2-7,TGTGCCAGCAGCGCTCGACAGGGGGGCTCCTACGAGCAGTACTTC,CASSARQGGSYEQYF
13,-,few,TRBV7-3,TRBJ1-5,TGTGCCAGCAGCTTAACGCGAGATCAGCCCCAGCATTTT,CASSLTRDQPQHF
15,-,few,TRBV5-1,TRBJ1-1,TGCGCCAGCACCAACGGAGGGGGGGCGGACACTGAAGCTTTCTTT,CASTNGGGADTEAFF
14,-,-,TRBV5-1,TRBJ2-3,TGCGCCAGCAGCGGGGGCCGGTTCACAGATACGCAGTATTTT,CASSGGRFTDTQYF
13,-,once,TRBV29-1,TRBJ1-1,TGCAGCGTTGATATACAGGCAGGGTCTGAAGCTTTCTTT,CSVDIQAGSEAFF
14,TRBD1,-,TRBV27,TRBJ2-7,TGTGCCAGCAGTGTCGGACAGGGGACCTACGAGCAGTACTTC,CASSVGQGTYEQYF
11,-,-,TRBV11-2,TRBJ1-1,TGTGCCAGCAGCTTAACAGCTGAAGCTTTCTTT,CASSLTAEAFF
15,-,-,TRBV7-9,TRBJ2-1,TGTGCCAGCAGCTTAGGGGGGCCCCGCTACAATGAGCAGTTCTTC,CASSLGGPRYNEQFF
13,-,-,TRBV15,TRBJ1-2,TGTGCCACCAGCAGAGATCGACCGGGAGGCTACACCTTC,CATSRDRPGGYTF
15,TRBD1,-,TRBV4-1,TRBJ2-4,TGCGCCAGCAGCCCCACAGGGGGCTGGGGAAACATTCAGTACTTC,CASSPTGGWGNIQYF